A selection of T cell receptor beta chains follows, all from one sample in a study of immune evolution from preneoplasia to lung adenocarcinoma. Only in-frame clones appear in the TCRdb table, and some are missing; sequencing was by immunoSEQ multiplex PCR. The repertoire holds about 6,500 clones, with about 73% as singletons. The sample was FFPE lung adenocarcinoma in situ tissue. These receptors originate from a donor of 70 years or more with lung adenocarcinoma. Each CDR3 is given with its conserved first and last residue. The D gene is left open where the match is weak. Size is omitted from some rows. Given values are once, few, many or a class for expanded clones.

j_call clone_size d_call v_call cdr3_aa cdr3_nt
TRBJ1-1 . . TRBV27 CASSLLSPDRPHTEAFF TGTGCCAGCAGTTTACTTTCGCCCGACAGGCCACACACTGAAGCTTTCTTT
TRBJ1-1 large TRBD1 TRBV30 CAFHRGVNTEAFF TGTGCCTTTCACAGGGGGGTGAACACTGAAGCTTTCTTT
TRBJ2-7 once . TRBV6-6 CASRPQLAVDEQYF TGTGCCAGCAGACCCCAACTAGCTGTTGACGAGCAGTACTTC
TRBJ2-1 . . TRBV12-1 CASSFRLPRGLNEQFF TGTGCCAGCAGCTTCAGACTACCTAGGGGCTTGAATGAGCAGTTCTTC
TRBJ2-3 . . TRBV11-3 CASSTVAKSRQYF TGTGCCAGCAGCACGGTGGCGAAAAGCAGGCAGTATTTT
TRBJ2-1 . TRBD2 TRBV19 CASSILGRGRSYNEQFF TGTGCCAGTAGTATTTTAGGGAGGGGTCGGTCCTACAATGAGCAGTTCTTC
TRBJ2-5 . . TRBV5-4 CASSITSTRQETQYF TGTGCCAGCAGCATCACCTCGACAAGGCAAGAGACCCAGTACTTC
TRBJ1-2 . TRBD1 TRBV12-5 CASSGGVLGLGGYTF TGTGCTAGTTCAGGGGGCGTTTTAGGCCTCGGTGGCTACACCTTC
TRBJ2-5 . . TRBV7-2 CASSQGASGAQETQYF TGTGCCAGCAGCCAGGGGGCTAGCGGGGCACAAGAGACCCAGTACTTC
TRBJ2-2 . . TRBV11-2 CASSFDRNTGELFF TGTGCCAGCAGCTTTGACAGAAACACCGGGGAGCTGTTTTTT
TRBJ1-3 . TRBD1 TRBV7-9 CASSLGWAGGTGNTIYF TGTGCCAGCAGCTTAGGTTGGGCAGGGGGTACTGGAAACACCATATATTTT
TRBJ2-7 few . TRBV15 CATSREQGSSYEQYF TGTGCCACCAGCAGAGAGCAGGGTTCCTCCTACGAGCAGTACTTC
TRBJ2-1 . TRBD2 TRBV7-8 CASSRLAGGVVGSNEQFF TGTGCCAGCAGCCGACTAGCGGGGGGGGTCGTGGGGTCCAATGAGCAGTTCTTC
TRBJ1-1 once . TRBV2 CASGKLGGQMNTEAFF TGTGCCAGCGGGAAGTTGGGCGGCCAGATGAACACTGAAGCTTTCTTT
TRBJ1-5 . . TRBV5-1 CASSLSYRDTGQPQHF TGCGCCAGCAGCTTGTCCTACAGGGATACAGGTCAGCCCCAGCATTTT
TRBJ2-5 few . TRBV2 CASWGLWGAERTQYF TGTGCCAGCTGGGGCCTTTGGGGAGCCGAGAGGACCCAGTACTTC
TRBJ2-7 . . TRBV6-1 CASSELGLGTYEQYF TGTGCCAGCAGTGAACTGGGACTCGGGACCTACGAGCAGTACTTC
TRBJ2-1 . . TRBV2 CASSEERGQQFF TGTGCCAGCAGTGAAGAGAGGGGACAGCAGTTCTTC
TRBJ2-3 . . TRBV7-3 CASSLLGSTDTQYF TGTGCCAGCAGCTTATTAGGGTCTACGGATACGCAGTATTTT
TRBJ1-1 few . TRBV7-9 CASSLTLGSTEAFF TGTGCCAGCAGCTTAACTCTGGGTAGCACTGAAGCTTTCTTT
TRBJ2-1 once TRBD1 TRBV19 CASFGQGTYNEQFF TGTGCCAGTTTTGGACAGGGCACCTACAATGAGCAGTTCTTC
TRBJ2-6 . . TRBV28 CASKDGPSGANVLTF TGTGCCAGCAAGGATGGACCCTCTGGGGCCAACGTCCTGACTTTC
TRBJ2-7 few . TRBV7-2 CASSTDRTYEQYF TGTGCCAGCAGCACGGACAGAACCTACGAGCAGTACTTC
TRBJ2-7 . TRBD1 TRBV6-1 CASSEAFGTGVYEQYF TGTGCCAGCAGTGAAGCGTTCGGGACAGGGGTGTACGAGCAGTACTTC
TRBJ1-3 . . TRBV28 CASSPDISSGNTIYF TGTGCCAGCAGTCCGGACATCAGCTCTGGAAACACCATATATTTT
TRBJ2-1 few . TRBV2 CASSEAGSWDEQFF TGTGCCAGCAGTGAAGCAGGATCTTGGGACGAGCAGTTCTTC
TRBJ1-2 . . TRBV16 CASSQSRVGYGYTF TGTGCCAGCAGCCAATCGAGGGTTGGCTATGGCTACACCTTC
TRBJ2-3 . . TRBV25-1 CASSESVLTDTQYF TGTGCCAGCAGTGAAAGCGTTCTCACAGATACGCAGTATTTT
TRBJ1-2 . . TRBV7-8 CASSSSDQRGYTF TGTGCCAGCAGCTCTTCGGACCAAAGGGGCTACACCTTC
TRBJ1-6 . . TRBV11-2 CASSSSGTLHF TGTGCCAGCAGCTCCAGTGGGACCCTCCACTTT
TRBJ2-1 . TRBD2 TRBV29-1 CSGGLAGVKEQFF TGCAGCGGGGGACTAGCGGGAGTAAAGGAGCAGTTCTTC
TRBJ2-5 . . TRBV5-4 CASSLTGLRETQYF TGTGCCAGCAGCTTGACAGGGTTGCGAGAGACCCAGTACTTC
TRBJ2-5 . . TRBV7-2 CASSLMGFQETQYF TGTGCCAGCAGCTTAATGGGATTCCAAGAGACCCAGTACTTC
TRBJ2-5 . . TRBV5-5 CASSGETQYF TGTGCCAGCAGCGGGGAGACCCAGTACTTC
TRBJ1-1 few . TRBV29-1 CSVVGANTEAFF TGCAGCGTTGTAGGCGCGAACACTGAAGCTTTCTTT
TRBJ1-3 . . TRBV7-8 CASSRGNTIYF TGTGCCAGCAGCCGTGGAAACACCATATATTTT
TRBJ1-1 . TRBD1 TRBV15 CATSRYQGAGTEAFF TGTGCCACCAGCAGATATCAGGGGGCAGGGACTGAAGCTTTCTTT
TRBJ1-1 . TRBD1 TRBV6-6 CASSDPGQGNTEAFF TGTGCCAGCTCGGATCCGGGACAGGGGAACACTGAAGCTTTCTTT
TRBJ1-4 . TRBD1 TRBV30 CAWSEGQTEKLFF TGTGCCTGGAGTGAGGGACAGACTGAAAAACTGTTTTTT
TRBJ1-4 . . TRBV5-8 CASSLDTQTANEKLFF TGTGCCAGCAGCTTGGATACGCAAACAGCTAATGAAAAACTGTTTTTT
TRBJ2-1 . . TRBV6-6 CASLRGEAYNEQFF TGTGCCAGTCTCAGGGGGGAGGCATACAATGAGCAGTTCTTC
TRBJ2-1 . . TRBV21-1 CATCQSSYNEQFF TGTGCCACCTGTCAGAGCTCCTACAATGAGCAGTTCTTC
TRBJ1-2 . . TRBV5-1 CASSGNTGANYGYTF TGCGCCAGCAGCGGAAACACAGGAGCTAACTATGGCTACACCTTC
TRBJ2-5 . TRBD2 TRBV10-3 CAISGTSGGRLQETQYF TGTGCCATCAGTGGGACTAGCGGGGGGAGACTTCAAGAGACCCAGTACTTC
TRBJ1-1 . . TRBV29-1 CSVGPGGWGHTEAFF TGCAGCGTTGGGCCCGGAGGGTGGGGGCACACTGAAGCTTTCTTT
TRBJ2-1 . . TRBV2 CASSFGIFSVAYNEQFF TGTGCCAGCAGTTTTGGGATTTTTTCAGTGGCCTACAATGAGCAGTTCTTC
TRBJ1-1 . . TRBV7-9 CASSSPYVAESNTEAFF TGTGCCAGCAGCTCTCCTTACGTGGCAGAAAGTAACACTGAAGCTTTCTTT
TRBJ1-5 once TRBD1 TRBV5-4 CASSLGPKGAQPQHF TGTGCCAGCAGCTTGGGCCCCAAGGGGGCTCAGCCCCAGCATTTT
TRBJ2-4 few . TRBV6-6 CASSQATVAKNIQYF TGTGCCAGCAGTCAGGCGACAGTAGCCAAAAACATTCAGTACTTC